This T cell receptor (beta chain) was sequenced in a study of blood T cell repertoires in COVID-19. Across the study: The samples span acute and convalescent COVID-19 from the United States, Italy and Spain. PBMCs, B-cell-depleted T cells, or T cells provided the cDNA or gDNA that made up the material.

There are 15 residues in the CDR3. CDR1 and CDR2 from the germline V gene are SGHDT and YYEEEE. With V trimmed by 2 bases and J by 2 bases, 6 bases remained unmatched. Authors' analysis steps: Amplification from reference gene primers served as the basis for estimated nucleated cell counts. Sequencing used immunoSEQ multiplex PCR; TCRdb keeps in-frame clones, though not all of them. V and J calls and clone size are those listed in that table; D and trimming were worked out from the DNA. The sample holds approximately 430,000 clones; 70% to 90% are singletons and the top ten take approximately 1.4%. The receptor comes from a woman aged 25 to 39 with active or convalescent COVID-19. The V gene is TRBV5-6, the J gene TRBJ1-2; 7 nucleotides line up with TRBD1. Sequenced input: peripheral blood. CDR3 sequence reads: CASSLIDRVNYGYTF. CDR3 DNA: TGTGCCAGCAGCTTAATCGACAGGGTAAACTATGGCTACACCTTC.